The 3 T cell receptor beta chains given below trace back to one sample, sequenced in a study of blood T cell repertoires in COVID-19. Some clones are missing from TCRdb's copy, which holds only in-frame ones; the method was immunoSEQ multiplex PCR. The sample has over 150,000 clones, 70% to 85% seen once. Sequencing was done on a sample of peripheral blood. These receptors came from a man aged 60 to 75 with COVID-19, enrolled during active disease.

The chain employs TRBV28 and TRBJ1-1, with 7 bases matching TRBD1. The CDR3 has 12 residues. V lost 3 bases, J lost 6 bases, and 1 base stayed unmatched. The germline gives CDR1 MDHEN, CDR2 SYDVKM. The CDR3 sequence: CASSFDRAEAFF. As DNA, the CDR3 is TGTGCCAGCAGTTTTGACAGGGCTGAAGCTTTCTTT. The variable domain in full, completed from reference TRBV28 and TRBJ1-1, reads DVKVTQSSRYLVKRTGEKVFLECVQDMDHENMFWYRQDPGLGLRLIYFSYDVKMKEKGDIPEGYSVSREKKERFSLILESASTNQTSMYLCASSFDRAEAFFGQGTRLTVV.

This clone has just one count. The chain combines TRBV6-1 with TRBJ1-4, with 8 bases that match TRBD1. CDR1 MNHNS and CDR2 SASEGT come from the germline V gene. The CDR3 contains 15 residues. V was pared by 3 bases and J by 4 bases, with 4 bases of the junction left unmatched. The DNA for the CDR3 is TGTGCCAGCAGTGACGTACAGGGGGGTAATGAAAAACTGTTTTTT. It codes for CASSDVQGGNEKLFF.

The chain combines TRBV6-1 with TRBJ1-1; D gene unclear. This CDR3 region has 15 residues. V was shortened by 2 bases and J by 4 bases, with 14 bases between the two germline ends. In germline, CDR1 is MNHNS, CDR2 SASEGT. This chain's CDR3 is CASSEHLIRGTEAFF. The CDR3 region has the DNA TGTGCCAGCAGTGAACACCTCATAAGAGGCACTGAAGCTTTCTTT.